Listed below are T cell receptor beta chains from one sample, sequenced in a study of regulatory T cells in long-lasting Graves disease. In TCRdb, the multiplex PCR reads were re-called with MiXCR into one record per CDR3 protein. The data show some 330,000 distinct CDR3 sequences, 10% to 15% seen once. This sample also appeared in a second study, on T cells in Graves' hyperthyroidism and ophthalmopathy.

The specimen comprised peripheral blood mononuclear cells (PBMCs), sampled at new diagnosis, from a patient treated with antithyroid drugs. These receptors were taken from a woman aged 18-29 years with Graves disease. CDR3s include the opening cysteine and the closing phenylalanine or tryptophan. The order of the fields is CDR3 protein, CDR3 DNA, D gene, V gene, CDR3 length, clone size, J gene. D genes are given only for firm matches. Size is stated for part of the rows, as once, few or many counts, or as a class when the clone is expanded.

CDR3: CASSQDEGGQETQYF
DNA: TGCGCCAGCAGCCAAGATGAGGGCGGACAAGAGACCCAGTACTTC
D: .
V: TRBV4-3
length: 15
size: many
J: TRBJ2-5

CDR3: CATGGGEVLSNNQPQHF
DNA: TGTGCCACCGGGGGGGGAGAAGTTCTTAGTAACAATCAGCCCCAGCATTTT
D: .
V: TRBV15
length: 17
size: .
J: TRBJ1-5

CDR3: CSVTGTDSYGYTF
DNA: TGCAGCGTTACCGGGACAGACTCCTATGGCTACACCTTC
D: TRBD1
V: TRBV29-1
length: 13
size: many
J: TRBJ1-2

CDR3: CASSQETGGGETQYF
DNA: TGTGCCAGCAGCCAAGAGACAGGGGGGGGAGAGACCCAGTACTTC
D: TRBD1
V: TRBV4-2
length: 15
size: many
J: TRBJ2-5

CDR3: CSARDRTSGSYNEQFF
DNA: TGCAGTGCTAGAGACAGGACTAGCGGGAGCTACAATGAGCAGTTCTTC
D: TRBD2
V: TRBV20-1
length: 16
size: many
J: TRBJ2-1

CDR3: CASSGGNTGELFF
DNA: TGTGCCAGCAGCGGGGGGAACACCGGGGAGCTGTTTTTT
D: .
V: TRBV6-1
length: 13
size: many
J: TRBJ2-2

CDR3: CASSPAGGGRLYEQYF
DNA: TGTGCCAGCAGTCCCGCGGGGGGCGGGAGACTCTACGAGCAGTACTTC
D: TRBD2
V: TRBV28
length: 16
size: many
J: TRBJ2-7

CDR3: CASSLLSTSYEQYF
DNA: TGTGCCAGCAGCTTATTGTCCACTTCCTACGAGCAGTACTTC
D: .
V: TRBV7-9
length: 14
size: many
J: TRBJ2-7

CDR3: CASSHLGVFRGGTGELFF
DNA: TGTGCCAGCAGTCACCTCGGAGTCTTCAGGGGGGGGACCGGGGAGCTGTTTTTT
D: .
V: TRBV27
length: 18
size: .
J: TRBJ2-2

CDR3: CASSLKIAGVDEQFF
DNA: TGCGCCAGCAGCCTCAAAATAGCGGGAGTTGATGAGCAGTTCTTC
D: TRBD2
V: TRBV5-1
length: 15
size: many
J: TRBJ2-1

CDR3: CASSLRQLNTEAFF
DNA: TGTGCCAGCAGCTTAAGGCAGCTGAACACTGAAGCTTTCTTT
D: .
V: TRBV7-2
length: 14
size: few
J: TRBJ1-1

CDR3: CASSASASTDTQYF
DNA: TGTGCCAGCAGCGCTAGCGCTAGCACAGATACGCAGTATTTT
D: .
V: TRBV6-1
length: 14
size: many
J: TRBJ2-3

CDR3: CASKSWGSAKNIQYF
DNA: TGTGCCAGCAAAAGTTGGGGGTCCGCCAAAAACATTCAGTACTTC
D: .
V: TRBV28
length: 15
size: .
J: TRBJ2-4

CDR3: CLASGQGRVWTDTQYF
DNA: TGCCTAGCGTCGGGACAGGGGCGAGTTTGGACAGATACGCAGTATTTT
D: TRBD1
V: TRBV20-1
length: 16
size: few
J: TRBJ2-3

CDR3: CASSFRKETQYF
DNA: TGTGCCAGCAGTTTTAGAAAAGAGACCCAGTACTTC
D: .
V: TRBV27
length: 12
size: many
J: TRBJ2-5

CDR3: CASSRSGQGYRETQYF
DNA: TGTGCCAGCAGCCGATCGGGACAGGGATATCGAGAGACCCAGTACTTC
D: TRBD1
V: TRBV11-2
length: 16
size: many
J: TRBJ2-5

CDR3: CASSPGLVRYEQYF
DNA: TGTGCCAGTAGTCCCGGACTAGTCCGGTACGAGCAGTACTTC
D: TRBD2
V: TRBV19
length: 14
size: few
J: TRBJ2-7

CDR3: CASSQRTSGYNEQFF
DNA: TGCGCCAGCAGCCAAAGGACTAGCGGTTACAATGAGCAGTTCTTC
D: TRBD2
V: TRBV4-3
length: 15
size: .
J: TRBJ2-1

CDR3: CASSKQDRGHYGYTF
DNA: TGTGCCAGCAGCAAACAGGACAGGGGACACTATGGCTACACCTTC
D: TRBD1
V: TRBV5-6
length: 15
size: many
J: TRBJ1-2

CDR3: CARQGRGTDTQYF
DNA: TGTGCCAGACAGGGGCGGGGCACAGATACGCAGTATTTT
D: TRBD1
V: TRBV2
length: 13
size: many
J: TRBJ2-3

CDR3: CASSLSRGYNEQFF
DNA: TGTGCCAGCAGTTTATCCCGGGGCTACAATGAGCAGTTCTTC
D: .
V: TRBV28
length: 14
size: many
J: TRBJ2-1

CDR3: CASSLWTGRDNEQFF
DNA: TGTGCCAGTAGTTTATGGACAGGGCGAGACAATGAGCAGTTCTTC
D: TRBD1
V: TRBV19
length: 15
size: .
J: TRBJ2-1

CDR3: CASSKDLNTEAFF
DNA: TGTGCCAGCAGTAAGGACCTGAACACTGAAGCTTTCTTT
D: .
V: TRBV6-1
length: 13
size: many
J: TRBJ1-1

CDR3: CASSLFTGSNEQFF
DNA: TGTGCCAGCAGTTTATTCACGGGGTCCAATGAGCAGTTCTTC
D: .
V: TRBV28
length: 14
size: many
J: TRBJ2-1

CDR3: CASSLFPGPNTEAFF
DNA: TGTGCCAGCAGCTTATTCCCGGGGCCGAACACTGAAGCTTTCTTT
D: .
V: TRBV7-3
length: 15
size: many
J: TRBJ1-1

CDR3: CASRNPQGDDTEAFF
DNA: TGTGCCAGCAGAAATCCACAGGGGGACGACACTGAAGCTTTCTTT
D: TRBD1
V: TRBV2
length: 15
size: many
J: TRBJ1-1

CDR3: CTSSYSAQAITEAFF
DNA: TGTACCAGCAGTTACTCAGCTCAGGCGATCACTGAAGCTTTCTTT
D: .
V: TRBV6-2/TRBV6-3
length: 15
size: .
J: TRBJ1-1

CDR3: CASRSQGAWAGELFF
DNA: TGTGCCAGCAGATCACAGGGGGCGTGGGCCGGGGAGCTGTTTTTT
D: TRBD1
V: TRBV28
length: 15
size: many
J: TRBJ2-2

CDR3: CASGFTGNTIYF
DNA: TGTGCTAGTGGTTTTACTGGAAACACCATATATTTT
D: .
V: TRBV12-5
length: 12
size: few
J: TRBJ1-3

CDR3: CASSIEQGGEKLFF
DNA: TGTGCCAGTAGTATCGAACAGGGCGGGGAAAAACTGTTTTTT
D: .
V: TRBV19
length: 14
size: many
J: TRBJ1-4

CDR3: CASSQVPGISYDEQFF
DNA: TGCGCCAGCAGCCAAGTACCGGGGATCTCCTACGATGAGCAGTTCTTC
D: .
V: TRBV4-3
length: 16
size: .
J: TRBJ2-1

CDR3: CASEDYPADTQYF
DNA: TGTGCCAGCGAGGACTATCCTGCGGATACGCAGTATTTT
D: .
V: TRBV6-2/TRBV6-3
length: 13
size: many
J: TRBJ2-3

CDR3: CASSFISGPRGGETQYF
DNA: TGTGCCAGCAGTTTTATTTCGGGACCAAGAGGGGGAGAGACCCAGTACTTC
D: .
V: TRBV12-3/TRBV12-4
length: 17
size: many
J: TRBJ2-5

CDR3: CASGESNQPQHF
DNA: TGTGCCAGCGGGGAAAGCAATCAGCCCCAGCATTTT
D: .
V: TRBV6-1
length: 12
size: many
J: TRBJ1-5

CDR3: CASSPSARNYGYTF
DNA: TGTGCCAGCAGCCCGTCGGCCCGTAACTATGGCTACACCTTC
D: .
V: TRBV7-9
length: 14
size: .
J: TRBJ1-2

CDR3: CASSSYAGTKEGYTF
DNA: TGTGCCAGCAGCTCGTACGCCGGGACAAAGGAGGGCTACACCTTC
D: .
V: TRBV7-9
length: 15
size: few
J: TRBJ1-2

CDR3: CASSELGGSPRPNTEAFF
DNA: TGTGCCAGCAGTGAATTGGGGGGGAGTCCAAGACCGAACACTGAAGCTTTCTTT
D: .
V: TRBV25-1
length: 18
size: few
J: TRBJ1-1

CDR3: CASSLRGASGELFF
DNA: TGTGCCAGCAGCTTACGAGGGGCTTCCGGGGAGCTGTTTTTT
D: .
V: TRBV7-2
length: 14
size: .
J: TRBJ2-2

CDR3: CASSFGGASGTQYF
DNA: TGTGCCAGCAGTTTTGGGGGGGCCTCCGGGACCCAGTACTTC
D: .
V: TRBV12-3/TRBV12-4
length: 14
size: few
J: TRBJ2-5

CDR3: CSAETDRTVYGYTF
DNA: TGCAGTGCTGAAACGGACAGAACAGTCTATGGCTACACCTTC
D: .
V: TRBV20-1
length: 14
size: few
J: TRBJ1-2

CDR3: CASSPGFYGQETQYF
DNA: TGTGCCAGCAGCCCAGGATTTTACGGCCAAGAGACCCAGTACTTC
D: .
V: TRBV4-2
length: 15
size: few
J: TRBJ2-5